This section outlines one T cell receptor beta chain sequence together with its context. The source of the sample is a study of post-analysis software for immune sequencing data. Sequencing libraries made from TCR beta cDNA carried unique molecular identifiers. Each CDR3 protein is one row after TCRdb ran MiXCR on the PCR reads. This repertoire shows hundreds of thousands of distinct CDR3 sequences, over 45% found once; its top ten account for around 11%. The clonotype originates from a girl aged 2-15 years with multiple sclerosis. Sequenced material: blood.

The CDR3 DNA reads TGCAGTGCATTGGGGGGGGAGGGCACAGATACGCAGTATTTT. Translation gives CSALGGEGTDTQYF. The gene calls are TRBV20-1 and TRBJ2-3; 7 bases map to TRBD2. From germline, CDR1 is DFQATT and CDR2 SNEGSKA (reference sequence). The CDR3 extends over 14 amino acids. After removal of 6 bases from V and 1 base from J, the junction contained 7 bases not matched to a gene.